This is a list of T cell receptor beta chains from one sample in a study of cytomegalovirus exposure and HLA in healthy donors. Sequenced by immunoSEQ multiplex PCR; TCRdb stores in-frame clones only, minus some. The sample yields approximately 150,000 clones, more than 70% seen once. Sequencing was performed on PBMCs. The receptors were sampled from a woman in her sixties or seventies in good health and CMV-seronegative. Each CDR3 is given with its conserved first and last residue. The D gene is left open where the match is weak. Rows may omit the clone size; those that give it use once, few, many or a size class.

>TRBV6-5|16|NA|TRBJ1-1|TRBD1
TGTGCCAGCAGTTACGGGATTGACAGGGTGAACGCTGAAGCTTTCTTT
CASSYGIDRVNAEAFF
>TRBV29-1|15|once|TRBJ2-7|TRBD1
TGCAGCGTTGGGGGGGAGGGGACAGGGCCCTACGAGCAGTACTTC
CSVGGEGTGPYEQYF
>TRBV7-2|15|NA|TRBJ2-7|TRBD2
TGTGCCAGCAGCTTAGTTAGCGGGGGTTCCTACGAGCAGTACTTC
CASSLVSGGSYEQYF
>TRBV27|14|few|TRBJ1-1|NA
TGTGCCAGCACCCCGGGCGGGGCCGGGGCTGAAGCTTTCTTT
CASTPGGAGAEAFF
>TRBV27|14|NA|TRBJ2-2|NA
TGTGCCAGCAGTTTAAGCGGGCCTACCGGGGAGCTGTTTTTT
CASSLSGPTGELFF
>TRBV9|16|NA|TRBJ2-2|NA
TGTGCCAGCAGCGTAGTTCCGGGGGTGAGCACCGGGGAGCTGTTTTTT
CASSVVPGVSTGELFF
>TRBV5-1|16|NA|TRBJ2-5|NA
TGCGCCAGCAGCGCCGGGACTTGGGGTGTACAAGAGACCCAGTACTTC
CASSAGTWGVQETQYF
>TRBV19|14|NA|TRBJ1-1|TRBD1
TGTGCCAGTAGCCTGGACAGGGCTAACACTGAAGCTTTCTTT
CASSLDRANTEAFF
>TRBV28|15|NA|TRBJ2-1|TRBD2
TGTGCCAGCATTGATCAGCGGGGGGACCACAATGAGCAGTTCTTC
CASIDQRGDHNEQFF
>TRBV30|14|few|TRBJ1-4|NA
TGTGCCTGGAGTCAGTCAGCAACTAATGAAAAACTGTTTTTT
CAWSQSATNEKLFF
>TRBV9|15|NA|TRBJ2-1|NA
TGTGCCAGCAGCCAACCCGGGGGGCCTTACAATGAGCAGTTCTTC
CASSQPGGPYNEQFF
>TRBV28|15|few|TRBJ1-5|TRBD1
TGTGCCAGCAGCCGACAGGGGGCTCTTAATCAGCCCCAGCATTTT
CASSRQGALNQPQHF
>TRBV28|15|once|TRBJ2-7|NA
TGTGCCAGCAGTTTCCTAGGGGATTCCGACTACGAGCAGTACTTC
CASSFLGDSDYEQYF
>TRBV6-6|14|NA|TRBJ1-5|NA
TGTGCCAGCAGTTACGGGGAGGGTTATCAGCCCCAGCATTTT
CASSYGEGYQPQHF
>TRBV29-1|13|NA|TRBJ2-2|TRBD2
TGCAGCGTTGCGGGACTACGCACCGGGGAGCTGTTTTTT
CSVAGLRTGELFF
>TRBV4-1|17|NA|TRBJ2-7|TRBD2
TGCGCCAGCAGCCGAGGACTAGCACTAGCTGAGGGCTACGAGCAGTACTTC
CASSRGLALAEGYEQYF
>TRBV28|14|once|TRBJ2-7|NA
TGTGCCAGCAGTTTATACATAGCCTCCTACGAGCAGTACTTC
CASSLYIASYEQYF
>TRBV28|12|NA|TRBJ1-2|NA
TGTGCCAGCAGGAGGGGGTCCTATGGCTACACCTTC
CASRRGSYGYTF
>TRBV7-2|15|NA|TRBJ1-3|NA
TGTGCCAGCAGCAGTGACAGCTACTCTGGAAACACCATATATTTT
CASSSDSYSGNTIYF
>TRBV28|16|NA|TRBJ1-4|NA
TGTGCCAGCAGTTTTGGGGGGGTGGCTTCTAATGAAAAACTGTTTTTT
CASSFGGVASNEKLFF
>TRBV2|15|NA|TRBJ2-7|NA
TGTGCCAGCAGTGAATATGGGGCTAGAGCCTACGAGCAGTACTTC
CASSEYGARAYEQYF
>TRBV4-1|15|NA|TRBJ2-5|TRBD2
TGCGCCAGCAGCCCTATAGCGGGGCCGTGGGAGACCCAGTACTTC
CASSPIAGPWETQYF
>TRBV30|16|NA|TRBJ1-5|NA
TGTGCCTGGAGTGGGCGGGATTTGGGTAGCAATCAGCCCCAGCATTTT
CAWSGRDLGSNQPQHF
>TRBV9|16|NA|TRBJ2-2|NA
TGTGCCAGCAGCGTAGGACAGGCCCTAGGCACCGGGGAGCTGTTTTTT
CASSVGQALGTGELFF
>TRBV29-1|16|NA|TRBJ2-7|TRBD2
TGCAGCGTTGAGGGTACTAGCGGGAGGTTGGGCCACGAGCAGTACTTC
CSVEGTSGRLGHEQYF
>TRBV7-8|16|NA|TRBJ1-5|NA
TGTGCCAGCAGCTCGCTGGGGGGGCCGAGCAATCAGCCCCAGCATTTT
CASSSLGGPSNQPQHF
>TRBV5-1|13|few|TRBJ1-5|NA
TGCGCCCCCAATGGGGGGGGCCGGGAGCCCCAGCATTTT
CAPNGGGREPQHF